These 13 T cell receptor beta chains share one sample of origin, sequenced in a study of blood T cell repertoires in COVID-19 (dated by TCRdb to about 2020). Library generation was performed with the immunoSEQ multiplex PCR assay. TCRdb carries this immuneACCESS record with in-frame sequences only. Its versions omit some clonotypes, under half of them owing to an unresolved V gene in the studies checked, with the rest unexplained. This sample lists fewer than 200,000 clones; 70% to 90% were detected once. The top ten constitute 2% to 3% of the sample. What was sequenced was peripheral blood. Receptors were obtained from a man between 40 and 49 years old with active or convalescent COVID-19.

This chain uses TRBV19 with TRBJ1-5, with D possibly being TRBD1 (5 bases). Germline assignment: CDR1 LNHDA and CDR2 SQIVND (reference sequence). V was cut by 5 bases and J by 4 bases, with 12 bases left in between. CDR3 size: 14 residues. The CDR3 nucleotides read TGTGCCAGTAGTCCCGGGCAGGGTAATCAGCCCCAGCATTTT. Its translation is CASSPGQGNQPQHF.

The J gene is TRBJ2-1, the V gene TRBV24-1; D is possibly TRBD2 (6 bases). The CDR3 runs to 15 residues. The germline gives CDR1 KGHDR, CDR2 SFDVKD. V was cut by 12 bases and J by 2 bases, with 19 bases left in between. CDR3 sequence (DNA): TGTGCCCCCGCCCGAGGAGCGGGCACCTACAATGAGCAGTTCTTC. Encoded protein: CAPARGAGTYNEQFF.

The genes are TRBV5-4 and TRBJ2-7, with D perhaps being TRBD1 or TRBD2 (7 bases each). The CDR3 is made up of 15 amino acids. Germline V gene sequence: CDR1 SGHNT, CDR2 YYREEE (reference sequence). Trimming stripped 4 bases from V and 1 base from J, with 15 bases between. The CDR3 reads CASSMGGGRSYEQYF. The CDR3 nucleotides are TGTGCCAGCAGCATGGGAGGGGGCCGGTCCTACGAGCAGTACTTC.

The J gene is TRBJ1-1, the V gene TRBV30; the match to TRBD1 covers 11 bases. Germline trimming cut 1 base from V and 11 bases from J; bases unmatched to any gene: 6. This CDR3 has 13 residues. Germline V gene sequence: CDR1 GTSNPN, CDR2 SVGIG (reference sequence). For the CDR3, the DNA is TGTGCCTGGAGTGCGGACAGGGGGCAAGAGGCTTTCTTT. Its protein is CAWSADRGQEAFF.

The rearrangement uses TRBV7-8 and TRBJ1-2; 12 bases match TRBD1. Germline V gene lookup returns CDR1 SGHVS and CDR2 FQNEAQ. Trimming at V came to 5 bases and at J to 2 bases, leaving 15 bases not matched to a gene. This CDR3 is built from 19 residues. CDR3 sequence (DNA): TGTGCCAGCAGCGCCCGGGACAGGGGGCGCGAATCCCTAAACTATGGCTACACCTTC. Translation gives CASSARDRGRESLNYGYTF.

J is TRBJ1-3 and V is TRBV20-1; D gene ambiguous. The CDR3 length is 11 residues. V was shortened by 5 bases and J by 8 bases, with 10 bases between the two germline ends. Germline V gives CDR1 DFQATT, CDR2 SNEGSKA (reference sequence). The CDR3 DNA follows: TGCAGTGCTGGCTTTGGGCACACCATATATTTT. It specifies CSAGFGHTIYF.

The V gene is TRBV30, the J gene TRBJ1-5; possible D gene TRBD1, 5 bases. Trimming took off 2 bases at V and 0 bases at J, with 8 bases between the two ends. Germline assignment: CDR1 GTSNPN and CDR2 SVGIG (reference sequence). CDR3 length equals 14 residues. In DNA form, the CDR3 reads TGTGCCTGGAGTTCGGGGGATAGCAATCAGCCCCAGCATTTT. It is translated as CAWSSGDSNQPQHF.

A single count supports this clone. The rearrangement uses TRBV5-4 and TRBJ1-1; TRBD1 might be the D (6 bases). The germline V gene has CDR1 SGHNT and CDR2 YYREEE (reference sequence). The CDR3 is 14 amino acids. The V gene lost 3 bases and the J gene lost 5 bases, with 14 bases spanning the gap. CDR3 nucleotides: TGTGCCAGCAGCTGGCCGGGACATAAAACTGAAGCTTTCTTT. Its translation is CASSWPGHKTEAFF.

CDR3 region: CASSQDFGTGRNEQFF. In DNA form, the CDR3 reads TGTGCCAGCAGCCAAGATTTCGGGACAGGGCGGAATGAGCAGTTCTTC. The V gene is TRBV3-1 (or the pseudogene TRBV3-2), the J gene TRBJ2-1; TRBD1 agrees at 9 bases. CDR3 size: 16 residues. Per the germline V gene, CDR1 is LGHDT and CDR2 is YNNKEL (reference sequence). The V segment lost 0 bases and the J segment 7 bases; nucleotides outside the gene matches: 7.

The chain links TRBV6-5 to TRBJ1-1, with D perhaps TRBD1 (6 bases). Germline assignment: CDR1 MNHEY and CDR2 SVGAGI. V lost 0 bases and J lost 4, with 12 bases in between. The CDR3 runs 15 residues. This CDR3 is CASSYSFFRGTEAFF. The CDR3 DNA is TGTGCCAGCAGTTACTCCTTTTTCAGGGGCACTGAAGCTTTCTTT.

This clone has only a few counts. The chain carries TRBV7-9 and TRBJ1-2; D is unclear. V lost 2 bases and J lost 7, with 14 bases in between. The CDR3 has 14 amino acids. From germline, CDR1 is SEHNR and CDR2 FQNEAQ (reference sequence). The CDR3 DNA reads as TGTGCCAGCAGCTTAAATAGCATCGGTGGTGGCTACACCTTC. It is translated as CASSLNSIGGGYTF. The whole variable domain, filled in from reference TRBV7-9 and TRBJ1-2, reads DTGVSQNPRHKITKRGQNVTFRCDPISEHNRLYWYRQTLGQGPEFLTYFQNEAQLEKSRLLSDRFSAERPKGSFSTLEIQRTEQGDSAMYLCASSLNSIGGGYTFGSGTRLTVV.

The CDR3 protein is CASSAFGQGEKYGYTF. CDR3 DNA sequence: TGCGCCAGCAGCGCTTTCGGACAGGGGGAGAAGTATGGCTACACCTTC. This chain links TRBV5-1 with TRBJ1-2, with TRBD1 matching 10 bases. The germline CDR1 and CDR2 sequences are SGHRS and YFSETQ. Trimming removed 4 bases from V and 5 bases from J; junction bases left unmatched: 11. The CDR3 consists of 16 residues.

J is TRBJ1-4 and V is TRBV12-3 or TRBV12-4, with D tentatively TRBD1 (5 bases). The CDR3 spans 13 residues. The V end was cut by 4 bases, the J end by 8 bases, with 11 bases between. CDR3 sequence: CASSYGAGEKLFF. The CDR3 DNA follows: TGTGCCAGCAGTTACGGGGCGGGAGAAAAACTGTTTTTT.